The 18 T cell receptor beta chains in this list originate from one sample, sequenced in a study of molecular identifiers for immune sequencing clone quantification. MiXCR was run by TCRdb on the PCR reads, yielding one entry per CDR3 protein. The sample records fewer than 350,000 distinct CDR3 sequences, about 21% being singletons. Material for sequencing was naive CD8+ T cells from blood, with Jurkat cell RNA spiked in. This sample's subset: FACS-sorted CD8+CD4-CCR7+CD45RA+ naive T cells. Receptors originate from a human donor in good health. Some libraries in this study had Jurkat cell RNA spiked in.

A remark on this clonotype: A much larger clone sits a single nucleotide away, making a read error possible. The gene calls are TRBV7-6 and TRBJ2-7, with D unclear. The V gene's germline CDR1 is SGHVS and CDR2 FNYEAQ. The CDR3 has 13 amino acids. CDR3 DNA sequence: TGTGCCAGCAGCCCATCGCGGTTCTACGAGCGGTACTTC. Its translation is CASSPSRFYERYF.

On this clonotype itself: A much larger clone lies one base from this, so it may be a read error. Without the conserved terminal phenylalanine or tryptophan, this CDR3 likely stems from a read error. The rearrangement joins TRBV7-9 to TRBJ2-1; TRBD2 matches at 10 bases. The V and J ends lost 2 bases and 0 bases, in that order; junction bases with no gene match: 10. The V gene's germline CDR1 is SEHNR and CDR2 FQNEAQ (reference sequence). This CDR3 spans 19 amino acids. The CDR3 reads CASSLLLAGTPSSYNEQFS. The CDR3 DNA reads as TGTGCCAGCAGCTTATTACTAGCGGGGACGCCTAGCTCCTACAATGAGCAGTTCTCC.

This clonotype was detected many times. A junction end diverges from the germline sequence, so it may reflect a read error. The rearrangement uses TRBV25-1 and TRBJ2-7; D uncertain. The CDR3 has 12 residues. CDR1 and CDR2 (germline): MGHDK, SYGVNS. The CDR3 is CASGDSIYEQYF. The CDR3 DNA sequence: TGTGCCAGCGGTGACTCGATCTACGAGCAGTACTTC.

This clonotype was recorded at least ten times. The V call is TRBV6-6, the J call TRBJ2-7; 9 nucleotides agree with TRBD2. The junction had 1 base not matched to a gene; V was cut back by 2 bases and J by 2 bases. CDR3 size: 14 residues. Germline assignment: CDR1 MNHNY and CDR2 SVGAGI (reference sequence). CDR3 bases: TGTGCCAGCAGTTACGGCGGGGGGGCCTACGAGCAGTACTTC. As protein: CASSYGGGAYEQYF.

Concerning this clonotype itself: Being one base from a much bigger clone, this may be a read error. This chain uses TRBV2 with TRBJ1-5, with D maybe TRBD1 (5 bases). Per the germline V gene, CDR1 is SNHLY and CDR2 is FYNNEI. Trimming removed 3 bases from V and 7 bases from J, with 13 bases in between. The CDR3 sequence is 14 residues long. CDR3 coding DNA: TGTGCCAGCAGTGACTGGACAAGGGACCAGCCCCAGCATTTT. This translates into CASSDWTRDQPQHF.

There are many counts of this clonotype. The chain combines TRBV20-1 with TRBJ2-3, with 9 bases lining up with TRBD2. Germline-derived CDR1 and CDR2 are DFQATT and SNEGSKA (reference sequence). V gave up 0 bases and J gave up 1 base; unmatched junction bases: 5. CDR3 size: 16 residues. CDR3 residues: CSARDQTSGRTDTQYF. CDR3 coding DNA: TGCAGTGCTAGAGATCAGACTAGCGGTCGCACAGATACGCAGTATTTT.

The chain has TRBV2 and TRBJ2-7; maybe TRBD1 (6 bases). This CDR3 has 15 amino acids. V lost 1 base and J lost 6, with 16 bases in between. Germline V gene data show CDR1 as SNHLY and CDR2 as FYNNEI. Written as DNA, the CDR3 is TGTGCCAGCAGTGAAGTGTCAGGGGTATGGGGCGAGCAGTACTTC. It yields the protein CASSEVSGVWGEQYF.

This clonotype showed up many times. The chain's CDR3 is CSVQTSGNEQYF. CDR3 in DNA: TGCAGCGTCCAGACTAGCGGGAACGAGCAGTACTTC. The rearrangement uses TRBV29-1 and TRBJ2-7; TRBD2 matches at 11 bases. Trimming cost V 6 bases and J 5 bases; bases outside gene matches: 3. The CDR3 consists of 12 residues. The V gene's germline CDR1 is SQVTM and CDR2 ANQGSEA.

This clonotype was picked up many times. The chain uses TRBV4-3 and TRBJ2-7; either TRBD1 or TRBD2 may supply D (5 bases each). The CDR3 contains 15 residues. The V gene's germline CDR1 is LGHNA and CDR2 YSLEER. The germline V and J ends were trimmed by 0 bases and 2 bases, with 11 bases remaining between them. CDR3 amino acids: CASSQDPGLPYEQYF. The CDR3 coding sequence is TGCGCCAGCAGCCAAGACCCGGGGCTACCCTACGAGCAGTACTTC.

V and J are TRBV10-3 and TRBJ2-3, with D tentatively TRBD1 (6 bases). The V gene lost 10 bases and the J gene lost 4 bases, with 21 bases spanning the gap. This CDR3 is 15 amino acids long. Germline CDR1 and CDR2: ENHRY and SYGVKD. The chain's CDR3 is CASESGATFSDTQYF. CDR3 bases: TGTGCCAGCGAGTCAGGGGCCACATTTTCAGATACGCAGTATTTT.

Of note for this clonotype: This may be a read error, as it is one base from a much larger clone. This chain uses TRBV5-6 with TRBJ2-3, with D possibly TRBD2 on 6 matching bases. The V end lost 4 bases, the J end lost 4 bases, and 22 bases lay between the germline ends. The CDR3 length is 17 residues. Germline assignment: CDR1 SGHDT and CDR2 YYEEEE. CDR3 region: CASSLEGGLPNPDTQYF. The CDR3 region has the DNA TGTGCCAGCAGCCTTGAAGGAGGGCTCCCTAACCCAGATACGCAGTATTTT.

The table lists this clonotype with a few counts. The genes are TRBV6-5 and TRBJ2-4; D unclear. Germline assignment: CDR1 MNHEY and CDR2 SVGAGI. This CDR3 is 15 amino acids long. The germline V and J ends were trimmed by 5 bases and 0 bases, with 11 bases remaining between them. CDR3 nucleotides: TGTGCCAGCAGTGATTCCAAGCTAGCCAAAAACATTCAGTACTTC. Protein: CASSDSKLAKNIQYF.

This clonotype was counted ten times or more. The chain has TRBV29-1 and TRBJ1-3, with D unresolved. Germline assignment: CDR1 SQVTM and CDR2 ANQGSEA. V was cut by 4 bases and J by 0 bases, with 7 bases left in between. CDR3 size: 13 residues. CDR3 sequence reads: CSVVRDSGNTIYF. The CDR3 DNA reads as TGCAGCGTTGTCCGAGACTCTGGAAACACCATATATTTT.

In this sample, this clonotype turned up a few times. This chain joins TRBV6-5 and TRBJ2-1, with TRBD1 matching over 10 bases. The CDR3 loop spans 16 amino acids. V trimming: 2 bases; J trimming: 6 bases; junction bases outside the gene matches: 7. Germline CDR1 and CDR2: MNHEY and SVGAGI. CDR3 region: CASSYEGTGVVNEQFF. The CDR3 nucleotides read TGTGCCAGCAGTTACGAAGGGACAGGGGTGGTCAATGAGCAGTTCTTC.

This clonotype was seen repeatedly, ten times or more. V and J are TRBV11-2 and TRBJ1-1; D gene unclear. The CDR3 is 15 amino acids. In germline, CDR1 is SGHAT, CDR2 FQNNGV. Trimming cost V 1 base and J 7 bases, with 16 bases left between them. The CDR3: CASSLGARALYEAFF. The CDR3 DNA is TGTGCCAGCAGCTTAGGCGCCCGGGCGCTTTATGAAGCTTTCTTT.

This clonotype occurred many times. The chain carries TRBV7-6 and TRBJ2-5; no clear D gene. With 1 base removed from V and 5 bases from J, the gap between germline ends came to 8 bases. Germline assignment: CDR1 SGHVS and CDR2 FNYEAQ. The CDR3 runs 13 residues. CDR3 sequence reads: CASSLGSLETQYF. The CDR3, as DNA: TGTGCCAGCAGCTTAGGGTCGCTGGAGACCCAGTACTTC.

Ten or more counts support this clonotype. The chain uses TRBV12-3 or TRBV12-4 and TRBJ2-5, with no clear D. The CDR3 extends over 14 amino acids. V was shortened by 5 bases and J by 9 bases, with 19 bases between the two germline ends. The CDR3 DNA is TGTGCCAGCAGTCTCACCGCTACGTCCCGACCCCAGTACTTC. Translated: CASSLTATSRPQYF.

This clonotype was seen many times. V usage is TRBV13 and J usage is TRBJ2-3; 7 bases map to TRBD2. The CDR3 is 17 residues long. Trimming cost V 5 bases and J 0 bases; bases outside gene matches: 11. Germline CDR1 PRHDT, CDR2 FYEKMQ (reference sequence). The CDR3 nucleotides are TGTGCCAGCAGCCCCCCCGCAGGTAGCGGGAGCACAGATACGCAGTATTTT. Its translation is CASSPPAGSGSTDTQYF.